These T cell receptor beta chains were read from a single sample in a study of CD8+ T cells in alopecia areata. The data were produced by immunoSEQ multiplex PCR, yet TCRdb's version contains in-frame clones alone and is incomplete. The table includes 150,000 or so clones, over 45% detected once. Sequencing was carried out using CD4+ T cells sorted from blood. All receptors derive from a human donor with alopecia areata. Each CDR3 is given with its conserved first and last residue. The order of the fields is J gene, V gene, clone size, D gene, CDR3 protein, CDR3 DNA. A D gene is named only where the DNA matches it firmly. A row's size may be missing; if present it is once, few, many or a size class.

j_gene: TRBJ2-7; v_gene: TRBV18; abundance: NA; d_gene: TRBD2; CDR3aa: CASSKTSGSPHEQYF; CDR3nt: TGTGCCAGCTCGAAAACTAGCGGGAGCCCCCACGAGCAGTACTTC
j_gene: TRBJ2-7; v_gene: TRBV11-2; abundance: NA; d_gene: NA; CDR3aa: CASSRVSGRNEQYF; CDR3nt: TGTGCCAGCAGCCGCGTCAGCGGAAGAAACGAGCAGTACTTC
j_gene: TRBJ2-1; v_gene: TRBV6-5; abundance: NA; d_gene: TRBD1; CDR3aa: CASRGQGGGEQFF; CDR3nt: TGTGCCAGCAGGGGACAGGGAGGCGGTGAGCAGTTCTTC
j_gene: TRBJ2-1; v_gene: TRBV4-1; abundance: NA; d_gene: NA; CDR3aa: CASRDTYPLHNEQFF; CDR3nt: TGCGCCAGCAGGGATACCTACCCGTTGCACAATGAGCAGTTCTTC
j_gene: TRBJ2-1; v_gene: TRBV29-1; abundance: few; d_gene: NA; CDR3aa: CSVWGPSGLSWHEQFF; CDR3nt: TGCAGCGTGTGGGGGCCTAGCGGCCTAAGTTGGCATGAGCAGTTCTTC
j_gene: TRBJ2-7; v_gene: TRBV6-5; abundance: NA; d_gene: NA; CDR3aa: CASSDPGRYEQYF; CDR3nt: TGTGCCAGCAGCGATCCGGGGCGCTACGAGCAGTACTTC
j_gene: TRBJ1-1; v_gene: TRBV4-1; abundance: NA; d_gene: TRBD1; CDR3aa: CASSQAHRGGDTEAFF; CDR3nt: TGCGCCAGCAGCCAAGCCCACAGGGGCGGGGACACTGAAGCTTTCTTT
j_gene: TRBJ1-2; v_gene: TRBV6-6; abundance: NA; d_gene: NA; CDR3aa: CASTLSSVGSGYTF; CDR3nt: TGTGCCAGCACTTTATCCTCCGTTGGGTCTGGCTACACCTTC
j_gene: TRBJ2-5; v_gene: TRBV28; abundance: NA; d_gene: TRBD2; CDR3aa: CASTPAGGVETQYF; CDR3nt: TGTGCCAGCACCCCAGCGGGAGGGGTTGAGACCCAGTACTTC
j_gene: TRBJ2-5; v_gene: TRBV6-5; abundance: NA; d_gene: NA; CDR3aa: CASSYSWGTQETQYF; CDR3nt: TGTGCCAGCAGTTACTCATGGGGGACCCAAGAGACCCAGTACTTC
j_gene: TRBJ2-3; v_gene: TRBV7-8; abundance: few; d_gene: TRBD2; CDR3aa: CASRETLADGRDTQYF; CDR3nt: TGTGCCAGCCGAGAAACACTAGCGGACGGGAGAGATACGCAGTATTTT
j_gene: TRBJ2-1; v_gene: TRBV5-6; abundance: NA; d_gene: NA; CDR3aa: CASSLGRLVHNEQFF; CDR3nt: TGTGCCAGCAGCTTGGGAAGGTTGGTGCACAATGAGCAGTTCTTC
j_gene: TRBJ2-7; v_gene: TRBV28; abundance: few; d_gene: NA; CDR3aa: CASSSRGTGEQYF; CDR3nt: TGTGCCAGCAGTTCAAGAGGGACGGGCGAGCAGTACTTC
j_gene: TRBJ2-7; v_gene: TRBV5-1; abundance: NA; d_gene: TRBD1; CDR3aa: CASSLPTGFISEQYF; CDR3nt: TGCGCCAGCAGCCTCCCGACAGGGTTTATTTCCGAGCAGTACTTC
j_gene: TRBJ1-2; v_gene: TRBV6-5; abundance: NA; d_gene: NA; CDR3aa: CASSERPYGYTF; CDR3nt: TGTGCCAGCAGCGAACGCCCCTATGGCTACACCTTC
j_gene: TRBJ2-5; v_gene: TRBV18; abundance: NA; d_gene: NA; CDR3aa: CASSLGVQETQYF; CDR3nt: TGTGCCAGCTCGCTAGGAGTCCAAGAGACCCAGTACTTC
j_gene: TRBJ2-3; v_gene: TRBV6-5; abundance: NA; d_gene: NA; CDR3aa: CASRGGVGWGQYF; CDR3nt: TGTGCCAGCAGGGGGGGAGTCGGCTGGGGGCAGTATTTT
j_gene: TRBJ1-2; v_gene: TRBV7-8; abundance: NA; d_gene: TRBD1; CDR3aa: CASSLEDRGAYGYTF; CDR3nt: TGTGCCAGCAGCTTAGAAGACAGGGGGGCCTATGGCTACACCTTC
j_gene: TRBJ2-1; v_gene: TRBV28; abundance: once; d_gene: TRBD1; CDR3aa: CASRGDRSYNEQFF; CDR3nt: TGTGCCAGCAGGGGGGACAGGTCCTACAATGAGCAGTTCTTC
j_gene: TRBJ2-7; v_gene: TRBV4-1; abundance: once; d_gene: NA; CDR3aa: CASSQDFSYEQYF; CDR3nt: TGCGCCAGCAGCCAAGATTTCTCCTACGAGCAGTACTTC
j_gene: TRBJ2-1; v_gene: TRBV25-1; abundance: NA; d_gene: NA; CDR3aa: CANSSVNSYNEQFF; CDR3nt: TGTGCCAACAGCTCTGTCAACTCCTACAATGAGCAGTTCTTC
j_gene: TRBJ2-5; v_gene: TRBV7-2; abundance: NA; d_gene: TRBD2; CDR3aa: CASSSLAGGETQYF; CDR3nt: TGTGCCAGCAGCTCACTAGCGGGAGGGGAGACCCAGTACTTC
j_gene: TRBJ2-5; v_gene: TRBV25-1; abundance: NA; d_gene: NA; CDR3aa: CASSESIPQETQYF; CDR3nt: TGTGCCAGCAGTGAATCGATACCTCAAGAGACCCAGTACTTC
j_gene: TRBJ2-3; v_gene: TRBV2; abundance: few; d_gene: NA; CDR3aa: CASSVRRGRLDTQYF; CDR3nt: TGTGCCAGCAGTGTCCGGAGGGGGCGCTTGGATACGCAGTATTTT